The rows below give T cell receptor beta chains drawn from one sample of a study of response to subunit inactivated influenza vaccine. TCRdb re-analysed the RT-PCR reads in MiXCR, keeping a single row per CDR3 protein. The sample comprises 860,000 or so distinct CDR3 sequences, around 20% of which are singletons, and about a tenth rests with the top ten. Specimen: PBMCs from blood, collected 4 to 6 days after vaccination. These receptors were obtained from a man aged 50-60 years who received an inactivated influenza vaccine. CDR3s include the opening cysteine and the closing phenylalanine or tryptophan. D genes are given only for firm matches. A row's size may be missing; if present it is once, few, many or a size class.

V: TRBV5-1
D: .
size: many
J: TRBJ2-7
DNA: TGTGCCAGCAGCTTAAGTCGGGGGTCCTACGAGCAGTACTTC
CDR3: CASSLSRGSYEQYF

V: TRBV4-3
D: TRBD2
size: .
J: TRBJ2-3
DNA: TGCGCCAGCAGCCAAGAGCTAGCGGGGGGCCTTTTGCTCACAGATACGCAGTATTTT
CDR3: CASSQELAGGLLLTDTQYF

V: TRBV20-1
D: .
size: .
J: TRBJ2-7
DNA: TGCAGTGCTAGAGCCGAGACTAGTAGGGGGTTCTCCTACGAGCAGTACTTC
CDR3: CSARAETSRGFSYEQYF

V: TRBV12-3/TRBV12-4
D: .
size: few
J: TRBJ1-1
DNA: TGTGCCAGCAGCATAGCAGGGGCGAACACTGAAGCTTTCTTT
CDR3: CASSIAGANTEAFF

V: TRBV20-1
D: TRBD2
size: few
J: TRBJ2-3
DNA: TGCAGTGCTAGTCCCAGCGGGGGGGCCGGTACAGATACGCAGTATTTT
CDR3: CSASPSGGAGTDTQYF

V: TRBV7-9
D: .
size: .
J: TRBJ2-1
DNA: TGTGCCAGCAGCTTAGCGGGTTATGGCGAGGAGCAGTTCTTC
CDR3: CASSLAGYGEEQFF

V: TRBV7-9
D: TRBD2
size: few
J: TRBJ2-1
DNA: TGTGCCAGCAGCTTAGAGGGGACGGGGGGAAATGAGCAGTTCTTC
CDR3: CASSLEGTGGNEQFF

V: TRBV7-2
D: TRBD2
size: few
J: TRBJ2-1
DNA: TGTGCCAGCAGCTTATCCCGGATTAGCGGGACCAAAAATGAGCAGTTCTTC
CDR3: CASSLSRISGTKNEQFF

V: TRBV29-1
D: .
size: few
J: TRBJ2-4
DNA: TGCAGCGTTTCGACAGGGACTCTAGCCAAAAACATTCAGTACTTC
CDR3: CSVSTGTLAKNIQYF

V: TRBV7-9
D: TRBD2
size: .
J: TRBJ2-3
DNA: TGTGCCAGCAGCTTGCCCCCCCGAGCGGGGGACACAGATACGCAGTATTTT
CDR3: CASSLPPRAGDTDTQYF

V: TRBV28
D: .
size: many
J: TRBJ2-6
DNA: TGTGCCAGCAGTCGCTCTGGGGCCAACGTCCTGACTTTC
CDR3: CASSRSGANVLTF

V: TRBV24-1
D: .
size: .
J: TRBJ2-4
DNA: TGTGCCACCAGTGACCCTGGACGAGAAAACATTCAGTACTTC
CDR3: CATSDPGRENIQYF

V: TRBV11-1
D: .
size: few
J: TRBJ1-6
DNA: TGTGCCAGCAGCTTAGTGGGCAGGGGAAGCTCCTATAATTCACCCCTCCACTTT
CDR3: CASSLVGRGSSYNSPLHF

V: TRBV20-1
D: .
size: .
J: TRBJ2-7
DNA: TGCAGTGCTAGACTAGCGTCGGAACAGTACTTC
CDR3: CSARLASEQYF

V: TRBV7-9
D: TRBD2
size: .
J: TRBJ2-3
DNA: TGTACCAGCAGCCAGGGACTAGCGATCACAGATACGCAGTATTTT
CDR3: CTSSQGLAITDTQYF

V: TRBV20-1
D: TRBD2
size: .
J: TRBJ2-1
DNA: TGCAGTGCTAGGGCTAGCGGGAGGTATGAGCAGTTCTTC
CDR3: CSARASGRYEQFF

V: TRBV6-1
D: .
size: few
J: TRBJ1-1
DNA: TGTGCCAGCAGGGGTATCAACGGCCAACGCCGGGCCTGGTTCTTT
CDR3: CASRGINGQRRAWFF

V: TRBV7-6
D: .
size: few
J: TRBJ2-3
DNA: TGTGCCAGCAGCCTACTACACGACAATACAGATACGCAGTATTTT
CDR3: CASSLLHDNTDTQYF

V: TRBV12-3/TRBV12-4
D: TRBD1
size: few
J: TRBJ1-3
DNA: TGTGCCAGCAGTCCGGGACAGGGAAACACCATATATTTT
CDR3: CASSPGQGNTIYF

V: TRBV5-5
D: .
size: few
J: TRBJ2-1
DNA: TGTGCCAGCAGCTTTAGGTTCAGTAACTACAATGAGCAGTTCTTC
CDR3: CASSFRFSNYNEQFF

V: TRBV4-2
D: TRBD1
size: .
J: TRBJ1-4
DNA: TGTGCCAGCAGCCAGCAGGGGGCTGGAGTGGAAAAACTGTTTTTT
CDR3: CASSQQGAGVEKLFF

V: TRBV24-1
D: .
size: .
J: TRBJ2-2
DNA: TGTGCCACCAGGCGGTATGATAACGGGGAGCTGTTTTTT
CDR3: CATRRYDNGELFF

V: TRBV7-9
D: TRBD1
size: .
J: TRBJ2-3
DNA: TGTGCCAGCGGGCAGGGGGCAGATACGCAGTATTTT
CDR3: CASGQGADTQYF

V: TRBV7-2
D: .
size: few
J: TRBJ1-5
DNA: TGTGCCAGCAGCTCAGAATATAGCAATCAGCCCCAGCATTTT
CDR3: CASSSEYSNQPQHF

V: TRBV20-1
D: .
size: .
J: TRBJ2-1
DNA: TGCAGTGCTAGAGATCTAAGGAGGGGAATATACAATGAGCAGTTCTTC
CDR3: CSARDLRRGIYNEQFF

V: TRBV5-1
D: .
size: few
J: TRBJ2-4
DNA: TGCGCCAGCAGCCGGGACACCGGAAACATTCAGTACTTC
CDR3: CASSRDTGNIQYF

V: TRBV11-1
D: TRBD2
size: .
J: TRBJ2-3
DNA: TGTGCCAGCACCCCGCCTCCGGGACTAGCGGGGGGGCTTACAGATACGCAGTATTTT
CDR3: CASTPPPGLAGGLTDTQYF

V: TRBV6-2/TRBV6-3
D: .
size: few
J: TRBJ2-3
DNA: TGTGCCAGCAAAGTTAGGACCCTTGAGCCGAGCACAGATACGCAGTATTTT
CDR3: CASKVRTLEPSTDTQYF

V: TRBV6-1
D: .
size: few
J: TRBJ1-2
DNA: TGTGCCAGCAGTACCCTTGGCACCTGGGATGGCTACACCTTC
CDR3: CASSTLGTWDGYTF

V: TRBV7-9
D: .
size: .
J: TRBJ2-7
DNA: TGTGCCAGCAGCCCCCGACAGCCCAGCTCCTACGAGCAGTACTTC
CDR3: CASSPRQPSSYEQYF

V: TRBV11-2
D: TRBD1
size: .
J: TRBJ2-5
DNA: TGTGCCAGCAGCTTAGTTTTGGGGACAGGGGCAGGGGTCCGAGAGACCCAGTACTTC
CDR3: CASSLVLGTGAGVRETQYF

V: TRBV7-2
D: .
size: .
J: TRBJ2-1
DNA: TGTGCCAGCAGCTTCTACCGACGGGACCCGGGTGAGCAGTTCTTC
CDR3: CASSFYRRDPGEQFF

V: TRBV15
D: .
size: few
J: TRBJ2-2
DNA: TGTGCCACCAGCAGAGATAGGAGGGGTCTGGACACCGGGGAGCTGTTTTTT
CDR3: CATSRDRRGLDTGELFF

V: TRBV2
D: .
size: .
J: TRBJ1-5
DNA: TGTGCCACGAAGGCGCTACGGGACAGCAATCAGCCCCAGCATTTT
CDR3: CATKALRDSNQPQHF

V: TRBV7-3
D: .
size: .
J: TRBJ2-6
DNA: TGTGCCAGCAGCCGAGGGGTCTCTGGGGCCAACGTCCTGACTTTC
CDR3: CASSRGVSGANVLTF

V: TRBV27
D: .
size: .
J: TRBJ1-1
DNA: TGTGCCAGCAGTTTTGTGAAAGACACTGAAGCTTTCTTT
CDR3: CASSFVKDTEAFF

V: TRBV12-3/TRBV12-4
D: .
size: many
J: TRBJ1-2
DNA: TGTGCCAGCAGCCTCGACGGGAGCTATGGCTACACCTTC
CDR3: CASSLDGSYGYTF

V: TRBV12-3/TRBV12-4
D: .
size: few
J: TRBJ2-5
DNA: TGTGCCAGTAGGAGGATAGGAAATCAAGAGACCCAGTACTTC
CDR3: CASRRIGNQETQYF

V: TRBV28
D: .
size: .
J: TRBJ2-5
DNA: TGTGCCAGCAGTCTCCCTCTCGGGGTTATGGGGGAGACCCAGTACTTC
CDR3: CASSLPLGVMGETQYF

V: TRBV5-1
D: .
size: .
J: TRBJ2-7
DNA: TGCGCCAGCAGCTTGGGGACATTCTCCTACGAGCAGTACTTC
CDR3: CASSLGTFSYEQYF

V: TRBV28
D: TRBD1
size: .
J: TRBJ2-5
DNA: TGTGCCAGCAGGGGACAGACTGAGACCCAGTACTTC
CDR3: CASRGQTETQYF

V: TRBV5-1
D: .
size: few
J: TRBJ2-3
DNA: TGCGCCAGCACCTGGGGGGATAGCACAGATACGCAGTATTTT
CDR3: CASTWGDSTDTQYF

V: TRBV12-3/TRBV12-4
D: TRBD1
size: .
J: TRBJ2-7
DNA: TGTGCCAGCAGTCAAACAGGGGCCCTCTACGAGCAGTACTTC
CDR3: CASSQTGALYEQYF

V: TRBV20-1
D: TRBD1
size: few
J: TRBJ1-5
DNA: TGCAGTGCTCTTACAGGGGCATCTGGGAGCAATCAGCCCCAGCATTTT
CDR3: CSALTGASGSNQPQHF

V: TRBV6-2/TRBV6-3
D: TRBD2
size: .
J: TRBJ2-2
DNA: TGTGCCAGCAGTTACCCGGGACTAGCGGGGACTAGCCGGGAGCTGTTTTTT
CDR3: CASSYPGLAGTSRELFF

V: TRBV7-9
D: .
size: few
J: TRBJ2-7
DNA: TGTGCCAGCAGCCCTCTTAAGGGTCACGAGCAGTACTTC
CDR3: CASSPLKGHEQYF

V: TRBV5-1
D: .
size: few
J: TRBJ1-6
DNA: TGCGCCAGCAGAGAAACCGGGGGGCGGTCACCCCTCCACTTT
CDR3: CASRETGGRSPLHF

V: TRBV7-3
D: .
size: .
J: TRBJ2-1
DNA: TGTGCCAGCAGCTACATCGGAACTACCGACTACAATGAGCAGTTCTTC
CDR3: CASSYIGTTDYNEQFF

V: TRBV12-3/TRBV12-4
D: TRBD1
size: few
J: TRBJ1-4
DNA: TGTGCCAGCAAGCCGGGACAGGGCGTATATAATGAAAAACTGTTTTTT
CDR3: CASKPGQGVYNEKLFF

V: TRBV5-1
D: .
size: .
J: TRBJ2-3
DNA: TGCGCCAGCAGCTTCGGCGGGATCCCAGATACGCAGTATTTT
CDR3: CASSFGGIPDTQYF

V: TRBV20-1
D: .
size: .
J: TRBJ1-6
DNA: TGCAGTGCTAGAGATTTCAGTACAGGGAATAATTCACCCCTCCACTTT
CDR3: CSARDFSTGNNSPLHF

V: TRBV20-1
D: TRBD2
size: .
J: TRBJ2-6
DNA: TGCAGTGGGCAAGCGGGGGGACACTCTGGGGCCAACGTCCTGACTTTC
CDR3: CSGQAGGHSGANVLTF

V: TRBV20-1
D: TRBD1
size: .
J: TRBJ2-1
DNA: TGCAGTGCTTCGGACAGGGGGCTAATTTCTTACAATGAGCAGTTCTTC
CDR3: CSASDRGLISYNEQFF